What follows are 29 T cell receptor beta chains derived from one specimen sequenced in a study of control samples from healthy donors and cancer patients. Clones were read by immunoSEQ multiplex PCR, and TCRdb kept only the in-frame ones, dropping some. The sample has tens of thousands of clones, around nine tenths seen once. What was sequenced was PBMCs. These receptor sequences come from a woman between 35 and 50 years old with lung cancer.

The rearrangement links TRBV7-9 to TRBJ1-4; D may be TRBD1 (5 bases). This CDR3 has 14 amino acids. Looked up from germline, CDR1 is SEHNR and CDR2 is FQNEAQ (reference sequence). Trimming took off 5 bases at V and 11 bases at J, with 18 bases between the two ends. The CDR3 DNA sequence: TGTGCCAGCAGCCTCAACGCCGGGACTCATAAACTGTTTTTT. Translating it yields CASSLNAGTHKLFF.

The chain's CDR3 is CASSLGSAYEQYF. CDR3 sequence (DNA): TGTGCCAGCAGTTTAGGGTCGGCCTACGAGCAGTACTTC. J is TRBJ2-7 and V is TRBV12-3 or TRBV12-4; no clear D gene. CDR3 length: 13 residues. The V end was cut by 1 base, the J end by 2 bases, with 6 bases between.

This clone has more than one count but fewer than ten. DNA of the CDR3: TGTGCCAGCCGACTAGCGGGGAAGGATGAGCAGTTCTTC. This encodes CASRLAGKDEQFF. The chain recombines TRBV7-9 with TRBJ2-1, with 11 bases identical to TRBD2. This CDR3 contains 13 residues. Looked up from germline, CDR1 is SEHNR and CDR2 is FQNEAQ (reference sequence). V trimming: 8 bases; J trimming: 8 bases; junction bases outside the gene matches: 5. The full variable domain, in which reference TRBV7-9 and TRBJ2-1 provide the parts outside the CDR3, is DTGVSQNPRHKITKRGQNVTFRCDPISEHNRLYWYRQTLGQGPEFLTYFQNEAQLEKSRLLSDRFSAERPKGSFSTLEIQRTEQGDSAMYLCASRLAGKDEQFFGPGTRLTVL.

V gene TRBV28 combines with J gene TRBJ1-2; a possible D gene is TRBD1 (6 bases). Germline V gene lookup returns CDR1 MDHEN and CDR2 SYDVKM. V was pared by 5 bases and J by 0 bases, with 22 bases between. This CDR3 is built from 18 residues. The CDR3 loop is CASSPIHLGQRSNYGYTF. The CDR3 region has the DNA TGTGCCAGCAGTCCCATCCATCTCGGACAGAGATCTAACTATGGCTACACCTTC.

The chain carries TRBV7-2 and TRBJ1-2, with D unresolved. Germline lookup yields CDR1 SGHTA and CDR2 FQGNSA. The V gene lost 5 bases and the J gene lost 2 bases, with 12 bases spanning the gap. The CDR3 spans 14 residues. CDR3 nucleotides: TGTGCCAGCAGCCGCACGGGCGGGAACTATGGCTACACCTTC. Its protein product is CASSRTGGNYGYTF.

The CDR3 bases are TGTGCCAGCAGTTTATTCCAGAACACTGAAGCTTTCTTT. This encodes CASSLFQNTEAFF. This chain links TRBV12-3 or TRBV12-4 with TRBJ1-1, with D unresolved. Trimming pared 2 bases from V and 1 base from J, leaving 5 bases between. This CDR3 contains 13 residues.

This chain links TRBV6-5 with TRBJ2-7, with 7 bases aligning to TRBD1. Trimming took 6 bases from V and 2 from J; bases not matched to a gene: 7. Germline CDR1 MNHEY, CDR2 SVGAGI. The length of the CDR3 is 14 residues. The CDR3 here is CASSWDSGAYEQYF. The CDR3 DNA reads TGTGCCAGCAGCTGGGACAGTGGGGCCTACGAGCAGTACTTC.

The V and J genes are TRBV23-1 and TRBJ2-7, with D perhaps TRBD1 (5 bases). TRBV23-1 is reported as an ORF; its role is uncertain. The V end was cut by 2 bases, the J end by 4 bases, with 12 bases between. The CDR3 has 14 amino acids. CDR3 residues: CASSQPGPDYEQYF. CDR3 nucleotides: TGCGCCAGCAGTCAACCAGGGCCAGATTACGAGCAGTACTTC.

In this sample, this clone turned up a few times. This sequence joins TRBV27 and TRBJ1-2; D might be TRBD1 (5 bases). The CDR3 consists of 12 residues. V shed 8 bases and J shed 8 bases, with 15 bases lying between them. Looked up from germline, CDR1 is MNHEY and CDR2 is SMNVEV (reference sequence). The CDR3 DNA reads TGTGCCAGCGGATCCGGGACGGGAGGCTACACCTTC. Its protein is CASGSGTGGYTF.

This clone came up a few times. The J gene is TRBJ1-2, the V gene TRBV5-5, with D unresolved. The CDR3 spans 13 residues. The germline V and J ends were trimmed by 1 base and 5 bases, with 9 bases remaining between them. Germline V gives CDR1 SGHKS, CDR2 YYEKEE (reference sequence). The CDR3 DNA reads as TGTGCCAGCAGCTTGAGCCAGGATTATGGCTACACCTTC. Translated, it gives CASSLSQDYGYTF.

This rearrangement joins TRBV7-9 to TRBJ1-3, with 9 bases matching TRBD1. Germline V CDR1 and CDR2: SEHNR, FQNEAQ (reference sequence). The CDR3 loop spans 15 amino acids. V lost 7 bases to trimming and J lost 3 bases; unmatched junction nucleotides: 7. The CDR3 DNA reads as TGTGCCAGCACGAAGGACAGGGGAGATGGAAACACCATATATTTT. This codes for CASTKDRGDGNTIYF.

This clone was detected only once. The rearrangement links TRBV11-3 to TRBJ1-6; no definite D call. The CDR3 is 13 residues long. The germline CDR1 and CDR2 sequences are SGHNT and YENEEA. With 5 bases removed from V and 8 bases from J, the gap between germline ends came to 10 bases. The CDR3 sequence is CASSPRRYSPLHF. The DNA for the CDR3 is TGTGCCAGCAGCCCTCGCAGGTATTCACCCCTCCACTTT.

This rearrangement joins TRBV7-8 to TRBJ1-3; possible D gene TRBD1, 5 bases. Germline V gene sequence: CDR1 SGHVS, CDR2 FQNEAQ. The CDR3 loop spans 15 amino acids. The ends were cut back, 5 bases at V and 0 bases at J, with 11 bases in the middle. The CDR3 bases are TGTGCCAGCAGCGAGGGACTCCACTCTGGAAACACCATATATTTT. The encoded protein is CASSEGLHSGNTIYF.

The CDR3 sequence: CASSLGQGMTYEQYF. The CDR3 coding sequence is TGTGCCAGCAGTTTGGGACAGGGGATGACCTACGAGCAGTACTTC. The V and J genes are TRBV27 and TRBJ2-7; 10 nucleotides align to TRBD1. V shed 3 bases and J 2 bases; nucleotides not matched to a gene: 4. Germline lookup yields CDR1 MNHEY and CDR2 SMNVEV (reference sequence). The CDR3 runs to 15 residues.

The chain is built from TRBV7-8 and TRBJ2-3; tentative D call: TRBD2 (8 bases). Trimming stripped 5 bases from V and 2 bases from J, with 14 bases between. The germline gives CDR1 SGHVS, CDR2 FQNEAQ. The CDR3 runs to 15 residues. The chain's CDR3 is CASSRGGTVTDTQYF. The CDR3 DNA follows: TGTGCCAGCAGCCGGGGGGGGACAGTCACAGATACGCAGTATTTT.

The chain couples TRBV19 to TRBJ2-7; 7 bases are shared with TRBD1. The junction had 6 bases not matched to a gene; V was cut back by 2 bases and J by 2 bases. This CDR3 has 15 residues. Germline lookup yields CDR1 LNHDA and CDR2 SQIVND (reference sequence). Here the CDR3 DNA reads TGTGCCAGTAGTATATACAGGGGATCGACCTACGAGCAGTACTTC. Translation gives CASSIYRGSTYEQYF.

The rearrangement links TRBV7-8 to TRBJ1-1; TRBD1 is a possible D gene (5 bases). CDR3 length equals 14 residues. Germline V CDR1 and CDR2: SGHVS, FQNEAQ. Trimming removed 4 bases from V and 1 base from J, with 10 bases in between. The CDR3 bases are TGTGCCAGCAGCTCCCGACAGTCGAACACTGAAGCTTTCTTT. It specifies CASSSRQSNTEAFF.

The V and J genes are TRBV19 and TRBJ2-2; 10 bases agree with TRBD1. The CDR3 sequence is 16 residues long. The ends lost 5 bases at V and 6 bases at J; junction bases unmatched: 9. CDR1 is LNHDA and CDR2 is SQIVND in the germline V gene (reference sequence). Here the CDR3 reads CASSDPGTGESGELFF. For the CDR3, the DNA is TGTGCCAGTAGTGACCCCGGGACAGGGGAATCCGGGGAGCTGTTTTTT.

The chain employs TRBV19 and TRBJ1-6; 7 nucleotides agree with TRBD1. In germline, CDR1 is LNHDA, CDR2 SQIVND (reference sequence). J was trimmed by 6 bases and V by 6 bases; bases with no gene match: 5. This CDR3 has 14 residues. CDR3: CASRETGPNSPLHF. The CDR3 nucleotides are TGTGCCAGTAGAGAGACAGGGCCTAATTCACCCCTCCACTTT.

The chain employs TRBV28 and TRBJ2-5, with D tentatively TRBD2 (6 bases). Deletions cut 4 bases from V and 4 bases from J, with 13 bases between. CDR1 is MDHEN, CDR2 SYDVKM, per germline. This CDR3 contains 14 residues. The CDR3 DNA reads as TGTGCCAGCAGTTCGACAGACGGGAGAGAGACCCAGTACTTC. Its translation: CASSSTDGRETQYF.

The gene calls are TRBV15 and TRBJ2-1; TRBD1 might be the D (6 bases). Trimming removed 1 base from V and 5 bases from J, with 12 bases in between. Germline V gene sequence: CDR1 LNHNV, CDR2 YYDKDF (reference sequence). There are 15 residues in the CDR3. Written as DNA, the CDR3 is TGTGCCACCAGCAGAGGGGGGCTTGGCCACAATGAGCAGTTCTTC. It codes for CATSRGGLGHNEQFF.

V gene TRBV21-1 combines with J gene TRBJ1-1. TRBV21-1 is a pseudogene locus. The CDR3 has 15 residues. For the CDR3, the DNA is TGTGCCAGCAGCTTCCGAGGGCAACCGAACACTGAAGCTTTCTTT. This gives the protein CASSFRGQPNTEAFF.

There are a few counts of this clone. The J gene is TRBJ1-5, the V gene TRBV28; 7 bases agree with TRBD1. Germline V gene sequence: CDR1 MDHEN, CDR2 SYDVKM. This CDR3 comprises 14 residues. V was clipped by 4 bases and J by 3 bases; unmatched bases: 3. This CDR3 reads CASSSGTDNQPQHF. CDR3 sequence (DNA): TGTGCCAGCAGTTCCGGGACAGACAATCAGCCCCAGCATTTT.

The rearrangement links TRBV29-1 to TRBJ1-5, with D maybe TRBD1 (5 bases). CDR3 length: 13 amino acids. CDR1 is SQVTM, CDR2 ANQGSEA, per germline. Between the trimmed V and J ends, which lost 5 bases and 1 base, there was a span of 9 bases. CDR3 in amino acids: CSVLTESNQPQHF. CDR3 nucleotide sequence: TGCAGCGTTTTGACAGAAAGCAATCAGCCCCAGCATTTT.

This clone has just one count. The V gene is TRBV11-2, the J gene TRBJ2-5; possible D gene TRBD2, 5 bases. Germline loops: CDR1 SGHAT, CDR2 FQNNGV. Deletions cut 3 bases from V and 1 base from J, with 15 bases between. The CDR3 is made up of 16 amino acids. This CDR3 reads CASSLGGFSIQETQYF. Written as DNA, the CDR3 is TGTGCCAGCAGCTTGGGCGGGTTCTCCATCCAAGAGACCCAGTACTTC.

V is TRBV9 and J is TRBJ1-1; no definite D call. V dropped 2 bases and J dropped 1 base, with 6 bases sitting between them. The CDR3 runs to 13 residues. The germline V gene has CDR1 SGDLS and CDR2 YYNGEE. CDR3 bases: TGTGCCAGCAGCGTGGGTCCGAACACTGAAGCTTTCTTT. Its protein is CASSVGPNTEAFF.

The V gene is TRBV4-3, the J gene TRBJ1-1; perhaps TRBD1 as D (6 bases). The V and J ends lost 4 bases and 5 bases respectively, with 20 bases between them. The V gene's germline CDR1 is LGHNA and CDR2 YSLEER. The CDR3 length is 16 residues. The CDR3: CASSRQVLASGTEAFF. The DNA of the CDR3 is TGCGCCAGCAGCCGACAGGTTCTAGCCTCAGGGACTGAAGCTTTCTTT.

This chain links TRBV5-4 with TRBJ2-1; TRBD2 aligns across 7 bases. The germline CDR1 and CDR2 sequences are SGHNT and YYREEE (reference sequence). V shed 6 bases, J shed 8 bases, and the junction held 8 bases outside the gene matches. The CDR3 length is 13 residues. The CDR3 DNA sequence: TGTGCCAGCACCCCTCCAGGGAGGGATGAGCAGTTCTTC. This encodes CASTPPGRDEQFF.

CDR3 bases: TGTGCCAGCAGCTTAGACTATCAGCCCCAGCATTTT. Residues: CASSLDYQPQHF. The rearrangement uses TRBV7-8 and TRBJ1-5; D is unresolved. Trimming took 1 base from V and 5 from J, leaving 3 bases between them. CDR1 is SGHVS and CDR2 is FQNEAQ in the germline V gene. The CDR3 consists of 12 residues.